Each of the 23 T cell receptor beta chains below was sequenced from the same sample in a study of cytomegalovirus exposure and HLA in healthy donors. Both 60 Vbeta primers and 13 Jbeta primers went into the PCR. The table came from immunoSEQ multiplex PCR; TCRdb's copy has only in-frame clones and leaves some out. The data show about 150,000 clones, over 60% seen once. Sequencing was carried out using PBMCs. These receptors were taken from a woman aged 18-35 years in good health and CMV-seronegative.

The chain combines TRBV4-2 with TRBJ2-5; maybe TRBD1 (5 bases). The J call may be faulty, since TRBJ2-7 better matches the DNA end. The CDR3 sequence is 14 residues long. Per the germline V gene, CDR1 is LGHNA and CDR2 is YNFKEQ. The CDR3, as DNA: TGTGCCAGCAGCCAAGGCGACAGCCCCTACGAGCAGTACTTC. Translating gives CASSQGDSPYEQYF.

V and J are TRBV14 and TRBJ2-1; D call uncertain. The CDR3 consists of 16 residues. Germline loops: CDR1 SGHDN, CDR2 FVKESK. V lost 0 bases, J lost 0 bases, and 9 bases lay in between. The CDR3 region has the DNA TGTGCCAGCAGCCAAGACGAGATATACTCCTACAATGAGCAGTTCTTC. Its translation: CASSQDEIYSYNEQFF. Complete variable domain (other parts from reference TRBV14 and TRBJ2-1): EAGVTQFPSHSVIEKGQTVTLRCDPISGHDNLYWYRRVMGKEIKFLLHFVKESKQDESGMPNNRFLAERTGGTYSTLKVQPAELEDSGVYFCASSQDEIYSYNEQFFGPGTRLTVL.

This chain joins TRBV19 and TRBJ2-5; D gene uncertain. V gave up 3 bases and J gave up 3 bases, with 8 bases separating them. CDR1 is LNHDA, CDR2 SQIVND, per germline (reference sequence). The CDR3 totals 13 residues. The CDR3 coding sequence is TGTGCCAGTAGTATCCTAGAGAAAGAGACCCAGTACTTC. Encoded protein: CASSILEKETQYF. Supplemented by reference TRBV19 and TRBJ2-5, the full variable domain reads DGGITQSPKYLFRKEGQNVTLSCEQNLNHDAMYWYRQDPGQGLRLIYYSQIVNDFQKGDIAEGYSVSREKKESFPLTVTSAQKNPTAFYLCASSILEKETQYFGPGTRLLVL.

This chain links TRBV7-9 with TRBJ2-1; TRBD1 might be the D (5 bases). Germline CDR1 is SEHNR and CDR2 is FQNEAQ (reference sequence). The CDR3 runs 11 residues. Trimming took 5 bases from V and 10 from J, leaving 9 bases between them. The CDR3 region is CASSMTAEQFF. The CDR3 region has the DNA TGTGCCAGCAGCATGACAGCAGAGCAGTTCTTC.

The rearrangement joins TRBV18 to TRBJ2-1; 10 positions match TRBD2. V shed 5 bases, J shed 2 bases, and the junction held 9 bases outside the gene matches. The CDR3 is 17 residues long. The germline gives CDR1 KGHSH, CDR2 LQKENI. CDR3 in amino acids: CASSTSLTSGPYNEQFF. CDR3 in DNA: TGTGCCAGCTCAACCTCTTTGACTAGCGGGCCCTACAATGAGCAGTTCTTC. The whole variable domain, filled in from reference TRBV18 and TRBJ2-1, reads NAGVMQNPRHLVRRRGQEARLRCSPMKGHSHVYWYRQLPEEGLKFMVYLQKENIIDESGMPKERFSAEFPKEGPSILRIQQVVRGDSAAYFCASSTSLTSGPYNEQFFGPGTRLTVL.

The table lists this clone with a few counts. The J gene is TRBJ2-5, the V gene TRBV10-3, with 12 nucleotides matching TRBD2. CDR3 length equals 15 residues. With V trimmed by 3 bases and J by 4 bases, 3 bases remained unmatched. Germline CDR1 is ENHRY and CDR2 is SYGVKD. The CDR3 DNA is TGTGCCATCAGTGAAGCACTAGCGGGAGGAGAGACCCAGTACTTC. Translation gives CAISEALAGGETQYF.

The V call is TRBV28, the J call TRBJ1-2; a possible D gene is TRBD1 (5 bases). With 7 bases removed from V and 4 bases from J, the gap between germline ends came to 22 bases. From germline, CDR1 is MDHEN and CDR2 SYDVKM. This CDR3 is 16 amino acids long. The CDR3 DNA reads TGTGCCAGCACGAAAAGGGGTCCCTACCAAACCTATGGCTACACCTTC. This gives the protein CASTKRGPYQTYGYTF.

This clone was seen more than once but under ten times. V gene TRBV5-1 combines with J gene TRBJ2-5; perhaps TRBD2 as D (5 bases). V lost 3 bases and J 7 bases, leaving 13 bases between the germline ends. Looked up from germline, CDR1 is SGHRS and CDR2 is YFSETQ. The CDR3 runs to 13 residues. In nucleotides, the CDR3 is TGCGCCAGCAGCTATGGACTCTGGGGGACCCAGTACTTC. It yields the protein CASSYGLWGTQYF.

The CDR3 nucleotides are TGTGCCAGCAGCCAAGAGGACAGGGGCGCACAGGGCTACACCTTC. Residues: CASSQEDRGAQGYTF. The V gene is TRBV4-2, the J gene TRBJ1-2, with 9 bases aligning to TRBD1. With V trimmed by 0 bases and J by 8 bases, 7 bases remained unmatched. This CDR3 has 15 amino acids. Germline-derived CDR1 and CDR2 are LGHNA and YNFKEQ.

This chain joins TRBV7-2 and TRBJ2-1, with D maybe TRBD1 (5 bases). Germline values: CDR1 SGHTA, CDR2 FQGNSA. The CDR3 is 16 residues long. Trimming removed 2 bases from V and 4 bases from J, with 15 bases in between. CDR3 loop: CASSLFVAREYNEQFF. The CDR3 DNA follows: TGTGCCAGCAGCTTATTTGTTGCCAGGGAATACAATGAGCAGTTCTTC.

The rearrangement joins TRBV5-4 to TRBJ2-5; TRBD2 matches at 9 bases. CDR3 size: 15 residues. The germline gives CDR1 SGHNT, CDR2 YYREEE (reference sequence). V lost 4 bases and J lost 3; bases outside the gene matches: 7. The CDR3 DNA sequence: TGTGCCAGCAGCGGCGGGGGGGGAGCAGAAGAGACCCAGTACTTC. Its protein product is CASSGGGGAEETQYF.

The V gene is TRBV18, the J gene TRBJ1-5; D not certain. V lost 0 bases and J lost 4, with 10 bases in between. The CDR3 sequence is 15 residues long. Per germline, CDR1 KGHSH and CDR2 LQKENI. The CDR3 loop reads CASSPPVGRNQPQHF. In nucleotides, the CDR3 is TGTGCCAGCTCACCACCGGTGGGGAGGAATCAGCCCCAGCATTTT. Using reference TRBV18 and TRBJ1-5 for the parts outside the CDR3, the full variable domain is NAGVMQNPRHLVRRRGQEARLRCSPMKGHSHVYWYRQLPEEGLKFMVYLQKENIIDESGMPKERFSAEFPKEGPSILRIQQVVRGDSAAYFCASSPPVGRNQPQHFGDGTRLSIL.

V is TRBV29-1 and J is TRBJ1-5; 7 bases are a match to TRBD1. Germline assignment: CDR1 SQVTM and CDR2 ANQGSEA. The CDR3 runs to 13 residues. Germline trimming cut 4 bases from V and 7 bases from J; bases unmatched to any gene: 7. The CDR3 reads CSVGQGGEQPQHF. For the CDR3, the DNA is TGCAGCGTTGGACAGGGTGGGGAACAGCCCCAGCATTTT.

CDR3 amino acids: CASSLAGTNYGYTF. As DNA, the CDR3 is TGTGCCAGCAGCTTGGCGGGTACTAACTATGGCTACACCTTC. V usage is TRBV5-4 and J usage is TRBJ1-2; D remains unclear. Trimming took 0 bases from V and 0 from J, leaving 6 bases between them. Germline V gene sequence: CDR1 SGHNT, CDR2 YYREEE (reference sequence). The CDR3 spans 14 residues.

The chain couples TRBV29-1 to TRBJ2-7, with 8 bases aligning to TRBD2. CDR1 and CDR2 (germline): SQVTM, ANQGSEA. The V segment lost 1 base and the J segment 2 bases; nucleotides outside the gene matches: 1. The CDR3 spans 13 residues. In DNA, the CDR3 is TGCAGCGTTGAAGCGGGGGGGACCTACGAGCAGTACTTC. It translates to CSVEAGGTYEQYF.

CDR3 DNA: TGCGCCAGCAGGTGGGACATCAACTATGGCTACACCTTC. It specifies CASRWDINYGYTF. This chain uses TRBV5-1 with TRBJ1-2; TRBD1 might be the D (6 bases). V was pared by 5 bases and J by 2 bases, with 10 bases between. This CDR3 spans 13 amino acids. Germline V gene lookup returns CDR1 SGHRS and CDR2 YFSETQ.

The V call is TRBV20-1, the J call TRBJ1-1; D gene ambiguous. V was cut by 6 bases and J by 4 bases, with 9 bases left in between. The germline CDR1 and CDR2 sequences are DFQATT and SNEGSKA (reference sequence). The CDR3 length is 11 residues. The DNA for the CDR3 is TGCAGTGCCCTAGGCCCCACTGAAGCTTTCTTT. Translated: CSALGPTEAFF.

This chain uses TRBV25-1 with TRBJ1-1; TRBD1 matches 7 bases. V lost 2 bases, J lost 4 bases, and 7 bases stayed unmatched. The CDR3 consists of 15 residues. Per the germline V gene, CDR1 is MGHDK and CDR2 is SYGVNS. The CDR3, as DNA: TGTGCCAGCAGTGAAAGGAGGGGGCAGATCACTGAAGCTTTCTTT. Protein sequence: CASSERRGQITEAFF.

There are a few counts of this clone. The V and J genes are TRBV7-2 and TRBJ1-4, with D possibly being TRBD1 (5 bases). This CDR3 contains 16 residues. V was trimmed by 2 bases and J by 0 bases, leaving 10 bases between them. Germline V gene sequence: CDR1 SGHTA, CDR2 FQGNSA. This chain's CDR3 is CASSLTGYATNEKLFF. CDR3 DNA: TGTGCCAGCAGCTTAACAGGCTATGCAACTAATGAAAAACTGTTTTTT.

Here the CDR3 DNA reads TGTGCCAGTAGGGTAACAGGGGGAGGAGATGAGCAGTTCTTC. It specifies CASRVTGGGDEQFF. The chain uses TRBV19 and TRBJ2-1; 8 bases agree with TRBD1. This CDR3 is built from 14 residues. CDR1 is LNHDA and CDR2 is SQIVND in the germline V gene (reference sequence). The V and J ends lost 6 bases and 8 bases, in that order; junction bases with no gene match: 9. Together with reference TRBV19 and TRBJ2-1, the CDR3 gives the full variable domain: DGGITQSPKYLFRKEGQNVTLSCEQNLNHDAMYWYRQDPGQGLRLIYYSQIVNDFQKGDIAEGYSVSREKKESFPLTVTSAQKNPTAFYLCASRVTGGGDEQFFGPGTRLTVL.

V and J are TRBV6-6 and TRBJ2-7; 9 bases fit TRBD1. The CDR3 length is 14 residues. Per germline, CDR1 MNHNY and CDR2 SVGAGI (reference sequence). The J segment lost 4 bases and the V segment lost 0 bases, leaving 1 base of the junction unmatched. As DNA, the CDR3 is TGTGCCAGCAGTTACTCCGGGACAGGGTACGAGCAGTACGTC. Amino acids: CASSYSGTGYEQYV.

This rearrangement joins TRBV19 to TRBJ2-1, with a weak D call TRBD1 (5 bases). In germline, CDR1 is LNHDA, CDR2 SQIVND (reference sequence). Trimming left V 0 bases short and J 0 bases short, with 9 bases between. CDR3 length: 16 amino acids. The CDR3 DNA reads TGTGCCAGTAGTATAGATAGGGGCAGCTCCTACAATGAGCAGTTCTTC. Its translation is CASSIDRGSSYNEQFF.

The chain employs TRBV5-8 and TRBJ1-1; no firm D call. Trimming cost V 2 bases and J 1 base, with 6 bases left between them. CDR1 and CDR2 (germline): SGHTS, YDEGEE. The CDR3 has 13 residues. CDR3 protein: CASSFEGNTEAFF. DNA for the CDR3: TGTGCCAGCAGCTTTGAGGGGAACACTGAAGCTTTCTTT.